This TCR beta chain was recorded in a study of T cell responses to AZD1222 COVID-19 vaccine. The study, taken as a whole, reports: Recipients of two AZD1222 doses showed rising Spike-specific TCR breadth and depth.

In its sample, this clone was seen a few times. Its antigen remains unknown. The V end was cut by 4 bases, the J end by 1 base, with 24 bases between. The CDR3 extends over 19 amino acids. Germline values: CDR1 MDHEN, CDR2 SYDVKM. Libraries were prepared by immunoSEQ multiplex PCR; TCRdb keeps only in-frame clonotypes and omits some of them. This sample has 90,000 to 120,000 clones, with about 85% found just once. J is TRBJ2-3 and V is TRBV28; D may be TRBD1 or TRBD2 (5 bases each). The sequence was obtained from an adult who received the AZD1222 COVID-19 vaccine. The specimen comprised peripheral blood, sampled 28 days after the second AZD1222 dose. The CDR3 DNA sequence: TGTGCCAGCAGTTCTGTTCGTGGGGGTACGAGTCGGGGCACAGATACGCAGTATTTT. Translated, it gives CASSSVRGGTSRGTDTQYF.